This T cell receptor (beta chain) was recovered during a study of T cell responses to AZD1222 COVID-19 vaccine. The CDR3 extends over 15 amino acids. V lost 7 bases, J lost 4 bases, and 7 bases stayed unmatched. CDR1 MNHEY and CDR2 SVGAGI come from the germline V gene. Sequencing was performed with immunoSEQ multiplex PCR; in TCRdb, only in-frame clones are kept and a portion is missing. The sample lists around 86,000 clones, around 90% occurring once. On this clone itself: The antigen is undetermined.

Regarding the study as a whole: Clonal diversity may have been underestimated, and the donors were mostly white British, with more females than males.

The gene calls are TRBV6-5 and TRBJ2-1, with TRBD2 identical over 10 bases. The receptor was isolated from an adult in good health. The specimen was peripheral blood, collected on day 0 of AZD1222 vaccination. The CDR3 is CASTIAGGSYNEQFF. Written as DNA, the CDR3 is TGTGCCAGCACGATAGCGGGGGGATCTTACAATGAGCAGTTCTTC.